The clone carrying this TCR beta chain appeared a single time. What it binds is unknown. Assay: immunoSEQ multiplex PCR; the TCRdb copy retains only in-frame clones and omits some. Here the sample spans about 240,000 clones, approximately 90% being singletons. The ends were cut back, 6 bases at V and 5 bases at J, with 20 bases in the middle. The CDR3 extends over 16 amino acids. CDR1 and CDR2 from the germline V gene are KGHSH and LQKENI. These data come from a study of cytomegalovirus exposure and HLA in healthy donors. Study conclusions and caveats: First-cohort TCR clusters were later found to tend to co-occur in the 90 to 150 validation repertoires. It was reportedly the case that the classifier diagnosed cytomegalovirus status with high specificity and sensitivity. Most TCR sequences were rare, but some public TCRs occurred in many donors. Cytomegalovirus association was assigned to around 150 TCR beta chains.

This receptor was identified in a man between 18 and 35 years old in good health and CMV-seronegative. Sample: PBMCs. The chain couples TRBV18 to TRBJ2-1, with D perhaps TRBD1 (5 bases). CDR3 sequence reads: CASSPRSAGSNNEQFF. The CDR3 region has the DNA TGTGCCAGCTCTCCGAGGTCCGCAGGGTCTAACAATGAGCAGTTCTTC.